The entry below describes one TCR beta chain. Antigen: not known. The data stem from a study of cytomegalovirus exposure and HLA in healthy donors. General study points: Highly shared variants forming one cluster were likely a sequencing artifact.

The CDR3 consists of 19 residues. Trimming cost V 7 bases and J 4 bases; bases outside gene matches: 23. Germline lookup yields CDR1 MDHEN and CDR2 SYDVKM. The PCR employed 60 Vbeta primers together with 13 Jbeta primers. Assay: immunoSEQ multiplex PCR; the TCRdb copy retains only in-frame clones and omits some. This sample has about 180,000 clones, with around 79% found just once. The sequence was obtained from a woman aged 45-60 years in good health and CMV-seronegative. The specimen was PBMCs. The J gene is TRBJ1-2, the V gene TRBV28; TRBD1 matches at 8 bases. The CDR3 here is CASTTYQRTGQVLGYGYTF. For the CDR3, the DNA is TGTGCCAGCACCACTTATCAGAGGACAGGGCAGGTATTAGGCTATGGCTACACCTTC.